This TCR beta chain was recovered during a study of regulatory T cells in long-lasting Graves disease. Study in general: Graves' patients, newly diagnosed, had taken antithyroid drugs under 3 months. Findings and limits, study-wide: There were preferences for TRBV28, TRBJ1-2 and TRBJ2-5 in persistent disease. Among persistent patients, a larger number of public clonotypes were shared (about 2,800) than among newly diagnosed patients (under 1,000).

Trimming cost V 4 bases and J 6 bases; bases outside gene matches: 25. The CDR3 is 19 residues long. Germline CDR1 and CDR2: SGHDT and YYEEEE. Library construction for TCR beta used iRepertoire HTBI primers and Arm-PCR of CDR3 regions. In the study's own analysis: Taken together, the samples had 60 or so TRBV and 13 to 15 TRBJ segments identified. TCRdb re-analysed the multiplex PCR reads in MiXCR, keeping a single row per CDR3 protein. The V and J calls reflect TCRdb's pipeline rather than the authors' work. There are under 300,000 distinct CDR3 sequences in the sample; 20% to 25% occur only once, and 11% to 15% lies in the top ten. For this clonotype: The antigen remains unidentified.

Noted time point: newly diagnosed GD, antithyroid drugs for less than 3 months. Researchers made the TCR library from RNA that was extracted from PBMCs. The J gene is TRBJ2-7, the V gene TRBV5-6; 7 nucleotides align to TRBD1. Source: peripheral blood mononuclear cells (PBMCs), taken at new diagnosis, from a patient treated with antithyroid drugs. The receptor was isolated from a female donor with Graves disease. The CDR3 loop reads CASSETRTKTGLFGGEQYF. The CDR3 nucleotides read TGTGCCAGCAGCGAAACCAGGACAAAGACAGGGCTCTTTGGGGGCGAGCAGTACTTC.